This T cell receptor (beta chain) was identified during a study of T cells after yellow fever vaccination. Overall study: When fractions had low cell numbers, they were prepared with SMART-Seq v4 Ultra Low Input.

Study observations and caveats: Repertoires obtained by FACS sorting could include abundant clonotypes that entered as contaminants from the bulk population. Most primary-vaccination clones reappeared after the booster (about 95% CD4, approximately 88% CD8).

This clonotype was seen a few times. Antigen: not known. UMIs were added to TCR cDNA along with a universal primer site when it was made by 5'RACE template switching. TCRdb reprocessed the 5' RACE reads via MiXCR and lists one record per CDR3 protein. The sample holds around 600,000 distinct CDR3 sequences; around an eighth are singletons and the top ten take 15%. CDR3 length: 13 amino acids. The ends were cut back, 6 bases at V and 2 bases at J, with 14 bases in the middle. Germline CDR1 is SQVTM and CDR2 is ANQGSEA. Sequenced material: PBMCs, taken on the day of the yellow fever booster vaccination. V gene TRBV29-1 combines with J gene TRBJ2-7; D remains ambiguous. This receptor was identified in a man under 40 who received the YFV17D yellow fever vaccine. The CDR3 DNA reads TGCAGCGTCGGCCCCGACGGAACCTACGAGCAGTACTTC. Protein: CSVGPDGTYEQYF.